This T cell receptor beta chain was profiled in a study of beta chain features in type 1 diabetes. Of the isolated RNA, all was reverse transcribed, and so the sequenced material was expressed TCRB transcripts. Sequencing used immunoSEQ multiplex PCR; TCRdb keeps in-frame clones, though not all of them. The repertoire holds about 260,000 clones, with 68% as singletons. Of note for this clone: Its antigen is undetermined.

The CDR3 has 14 residues. Trimming took off 6 bases at V and 1 base at J, with 9 bases between the two ends. Germline V gene sequence: CDR1 SNHLY, CDR2 FYNNEI. General study results and limits: Naive, central memory and Treg TCRB repertoires seemed to resemble each other more closely in patients than they did in healthy donors.

This chain connects TRBV2 to TRBJ2-2; D is uncertain. The clonotype was recovered from a man aged 25 to 40 in good health. Material: naive CD4+ T cells from blood. DNA of the CDR3: TGTGCCAGCAGAACGAACAGGAACACCGGGGAGCTGTTTTTT. It yields the protein CASRTNRNTGELFF.